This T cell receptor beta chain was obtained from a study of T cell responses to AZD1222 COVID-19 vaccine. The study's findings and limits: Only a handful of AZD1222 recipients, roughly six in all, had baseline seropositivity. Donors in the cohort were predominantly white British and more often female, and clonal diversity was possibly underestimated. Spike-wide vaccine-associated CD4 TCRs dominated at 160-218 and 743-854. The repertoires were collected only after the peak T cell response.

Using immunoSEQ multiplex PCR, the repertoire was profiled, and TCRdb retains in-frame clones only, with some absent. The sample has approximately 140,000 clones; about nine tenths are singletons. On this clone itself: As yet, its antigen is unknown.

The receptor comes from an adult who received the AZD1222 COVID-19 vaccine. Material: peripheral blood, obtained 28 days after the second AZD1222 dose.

CDR3 sequence (DNA): TGTGCCAGCAGCTTAGGCGGGACAGCGCTCGGGAAACTGTTTTTT. The encoded protein is CASSLGGTALGKLFF. The V call is TRBV11-2, the J call TRBJ1-4; 7 bases align to TRBD1. V lost 1 base to trimming and J lost 11 bases; unmatched junction nucleotides: 10. The germline CDR1 and CDR2 sequences are SGHAT and FQNNGV. The CDR3 extends over 15 amino acids.